The rows below give T cell receptor beta chains drawn from one sample of a study of cytomegalovirus exposure and HLA in healthy donors. Clones were read by immunoSEQ multiplex PCR, and TCRdb kept only the in-frame ones, dropping some. Of roughly 120,000 clones listed, 80% are singletons. Material for sequencing was PBMCs. These receptors were collected from a man aged 25 to 40 in good health and CMV-seronegative. The CDR3 runs from the conserved cysteine through the conserved F or W. The D gene is left open where the match is weak. Clone size is not always given. Where it is, it says once, few, many or a class for expanded clones.

D gene	clone size	V gene	J gene	CDR3 protein	CDR3 DNA
TRBD1	-	TRBV7-9	TRBJ2-5	CASTSPGQAQETQYF	TGTGCCAGCACTTCTCCCGGACAGGCCCAAGAGACCCAGTACTTC
-	-	TRBV5-1	TRBJ2-5	CASSPTTKTQYF	TGCGCCAGCAGCCCAACTACGAAGACCCAGTACTTC
TRBD2	once	TRBV19	TRBJ2-1	CASSVGLAGDLLSYNEQFF	TGTGCCAGTAGTGTCGGACTAGCGGGTGACCTACTCTCCTACAATGAGCAGTTCTTC
TRBD2	-	TRBV6-5	TRBJ2-5	CASSYSGLAKETQYF	TGTGCCAGCAGTTACTCGGGACTAGCGAAAGAGACCCAGTACTTC
TRBD1	once	TRBV5-1	TRBJ2-7	CASSLWTGTQFYEQYF	TGCGCCAGCAGCCTGTGGACAGGGACCCAATTCTACGAGCAGTACTTC
-	-	TRBV19	TRBJ2-7	CASSITRTAYEQYF	TGTGCCAGTAGTATAACTAGGACAGCCTACGAGCAGTACTTC
TRBD2	-	TRBV5-5	TRBJ2-7	CASSGLAEGYEQYF	TGTGCCAGCAGCGGACTAGCAGAGGGGTACGAGCAGTACTTC
-	few	TRBV7-9	TRBJ1-5	CASSFGLENQPQHF	TGTGCCAGCAGCTTTGGTTTGGAGAATCAGCCCCAGCATTTT
-	once	TRBV29-1	TRBJ2-7	CSVGGVREQYF	TGCAGCGTCGGAGGGGTGAGGGAGCAGTACTTC
-	-	TRBV27	TRBJ1-2	CASSLYGAGKLNGYTF	TGTGCCAGCAGTTTATATGGCGCAGGCAAACTTAATGGCTACACCTTC
TRBD2	-	TRBV6-5	TRBJ2-7	CASSYSRTSGVEQYF	TGTGCCAGCAGTTACTCTAGGACTAGCGGTGTCGAGCAGTACTTC
TRBD1	-	TRBV6-1	TRBJ1-3	CASREGVRGLNTIYF	TGTGCCAGCAGGGAAGGGGTCAGGGGGCTAAACACCATATATTTT
TRBD2	-	TRBV4-3	TRBJ2-3	CASSQDGLAGTDTQYF	TGCGCCAGCAGCCAAGATGGGCTAGCGGGAACAGATACGCAGTATTTT
-	-	TRBV7-9	TRBJ1-5	CASSSTTGNQPQHF	TGTGCCAGCAGCTCAACAACAGGGAATCAGCCCCAGCATTTT
-	-	TRBV2	TRBJ1-2	CASSPRTEFYGYTF	TGTGCCAGCAGTCCTCGGACTGAATTCTATGGCTACACCTTC
TRBD2	-	TRBV14	TRBJ2-3	CASSQEGVLASSTDTQYF	TGTGCCAGCAGCCAAGAGGGGGTACTAGCGTCTAGCACAGATACGCAGTATTTT
-	-	TRBV5-6	TRBJ2-1	CASNPDTAKGEQFF	TGTGCCAGCAACCCGGACACGGCAAAAGGTGAGCAGTTCTTC
-	-	TRBV10-3	TRBJ2-5	CAISERVEETQYF	TGTGCCATCAGTGAGCGGGTAGAAGAGACCCAGTACTTC
-	few	TRBV27	TRBJ1-3	CASSGGTLNTIYF	TGTGCCAGCAGTGGTGGGACTCTTAACACCATATATTTT
-	-	TRBV7-3	TRBJ1-1	CASSLSAGMNTEAFF	TGTGCCAGCAGCTTATCAGCGGGGATGAACACTGAAGCTTTCTTT
-	-	TRBV10-3	TRBJ1-1	CASGQSNTEAFF	TGTGCCAGCGGACAGAGCAACACTGAAGCTTTCTTT
-	-	TRBV15	TRBJ1-5	CATSRDGAGGLNQPQHF	TGTGCCACCAGCAGAGATGGTGCGGGGGGACTCAATCAGCCCCAGCATTTT
TRBD1	few	TRBV11-2	TRBJ1-5	CASSSNRGNNQPQHF	TGTGCCAGCAGCTCCAACAGGGGTAACAATCAGCCCCAGCATTTT
TRBD1	-	TRBV27	TRBJ2-7	CASSVQGYPTYEQYF	TGTGCCAGCAGTGTACAGGGGTATCCCACCTACGAGCAGTACTTC
TRBD1	-	TRBV5-1	TRBJ2-7	CASREVTGANYEQYF	TGCGCCAGCAGGGAAGTGACAGGGGCCAACTACGAGCAGTACTTC
-	-	TRBV5-1	TRBJ2-2	CASSLVTDTGELFF	TGCGCCAGCAGCTTGGTGACAGACACCGGGGAGCTGTTTTTT
TRBD2	-	TRBV25-1	TRBJ2-1	CASSGLAFPDEQFF	TGTGCCAGCTCGGGACTAGCTTTTCCCGATGAGCAGTTCTTC
-	-	TRBV28	TRBJ1-3	CASSERQTGNTIYF	TGTGCCAGCAGTGAGAGACAGACGGGAAACACCATATATTTT
TRBD1	-	TRBV14	TRBJ2-5	CASSHTPWSGGQRETQYF	TGTGCCAGCAGCCATACCCCTTGGTCAGGGGGCCAGAGGGAGACCCAGTACTTC
-	-	TRBV29-1	TRBJ1-2	CSVDRQSYNYGYTF	TGCAGCGTTGATCGACAGTCTTATAACTATGGCTACACCTTC
-	-	TRBV13	TRBJ2-3	CASSLSPGSTDTQYF	TGTGCCAGCAGCTTAAGCCCAGGGAGCACAGATACGCAGTATTTT
-	-	TRBV12-5	TRBJ2-3	CASGLVLGSGALRDTQYF	TGTGCTAGTGGTTTGGTACTTGGATCGGGAGCCCTTAGGGATACGCAGTATTTT
-	-	TRBV19	TRBJ1-5	CASSIYSGQYSNQPQHF	TGTGCCAGTAGTATATATTCGGGACAATATAGCAATCAGCCCCAGCATTTT
TRBD2	-	TRBV4-1	TRBJ2-7	CASSPGLAALIPYEQYF	TGCGCCAGCAGCCCCGGACTAGCGGCCCTGATACCCTACGAGCAGTACTTC
TRBD2	-	TRBV7-3	TRBJ2-3	CASSFGLAGATDTQYF	TGTGCCAGCAGCTTCGGACTAGCGGGAGCCACAGATACGCAGTATTTT
TRBD1	few	TRBV7-9	TRBJ1-1	CASSPQDREGNTFF	TGTGCCAGCAGCCCCCAGGACAGGGAGGGAAATACTTTCTTT
-	-	TRBV27	TRBJ2-7	CASSPEQHSYEQYF	TGTGCCAGCAGCCCGGAACAGCACTCCTACGAGCAGTACTTC
-	-	TRBV6-1	TRBJ1-2	CASSGGDLDIDGYTF	TGTGCCAGCAGTGGGGGGGACTTAGATATAGATGGCTACACCTTC
TRBD1	-	TRBV19	TRBJ1-1	CASSAWDRGRTEAFF	TGTGCCAGTAGTGCGTGGGACAGGGGGCGAACTGAAGCTTTCTTT
TRBD1	-	TRBV29-1	TRBJ2-7	CSTKTTGSVYEQYF	TGCAGCACGAAGACGACAGGGTCGGTCTACGAGCAGTACTTC
TRBD2	-	TRBV10-3	TRBJ2-2	CAISDSIGGQPSGRNTGELFF	TGTGCCATCAGTGATAGTATCGGGGGACAACCTAGCGGGAGAAACACCGGGGAGCTGTTTTTT
-	-	TRBV6-5	TRBJ1-1	CASRLGPLTPEAFF	TGTGCCAGCAGATTGGGGCCTCTGACTCCTGAAGCTTTCTTT
-	-	TRBV6-1	TRBJ2-7	CASSEGPVGYEQYF	TGTGCCAGCAGTGAAGGGCCCGTTGGCTACGAGCAGTACTTC
-	-	TRBV15	TRBJ1-1	CATSSDSVHTEAFF	TGTGCCACCAGCAGCGACTCAGTGCACACTGAAGCTTTCTTT
TRBD2	-	TRBV5-6	TRBJ2-3	CASSREGTSGTDTQYF	TGTGCCAGCAGCCGGGAGGGGACTAGCGGCACAGATACGCAGTATTTT
TRBD2	-	TRBV11-2	TRBJ2-6	CASSFQRTSGSGANVLTF	TGTGCCAGCAGCTTCCAACGGACTAGCGGCTCTGGGGCCAACGTCCTGACTTTC
-	-	TRBV30	TRBJ1-2	CAWTGYYGYPF	TGTGCCTGGACGGGGTACTATGGCTACCCCTTC
TRBD1	few	TRBV6-1	TRBJ1-1	CASSGDRGTEAFF	TGTGCCAGCAGTGGGGACAGGGGTACTGAAGCTTTCTTT
TRBD2	-	TRBV19	TRBJ2-1	CASTISVGLASYNEQFF	TGTGCCAGTACCATTTCGGTGGGACTAGCGTCCTACAATGAGCAGTTCTTC
TRBD2	-	TRBV30	TRBJ2-7	CAWSPMKTSGGTYEQYF	TGTGCCTGGAGTCCCATGAAGACTAGCGGGGGGACCTACGAGCAGTACTTC
-	-	TRBV4-3	TRBJ1-3	CASSQDKRNSGNTIYF	TGCGCCAGCAGCCAAGATAAGAGGAACTCTGGAAACACCATATATTTT
TRBD1	-	TRBV6-1	TRBJ1-1	CASSNPPGGYTEAFF	TGTGCCAGCAGTAATCCTCCAGGGGGCTACACTGAAGCTTTCTTT
-	-	TRBV1	TRBJ1-2	CTSSQGPGTDYGYTF	TGCACCAGCAGCCAGGGTCCCGGGACAGACTATGGCTACACCTTC
TRBD1	-	TRBV6-5	TRBJ1-4	CASSTGTGNEKLFF	TGTGCCAGCAGCACCGGGACAGGCAATGAAAAACTGTTTTTT
-	-	TRBV6-1	TRBJ1-4	CASRLTESVMEKLFF	TGTGCCAGCCGATTGACAGAGAGTGTTATGGAAAAACTGTTTTTT
TRBD1	-	TRBV4-3	TRBJ2-5	CASSQVQGAETQYF	TGCGCCAGCAGCCAAGTACAGGGGGCAGAGACCCAGTACTTC
-	-	TRBV11-2	TRBJ1-4	CASSGNPGAFNEKLFF	TGTGCCAGCAGCGGAAACCCAGGGGCCTTTAATGAAAAACTGTTTTTT
TRBD1	-	TRBV28	TRBJ2-7	CASSPAKGQGPNYEQYF	TGTGCCAGCAGTCCGGCGAAAGGACAGGGCCCAAACTACGAGCAGTACTTC
TRBD1	-	TRBV19	TRBJ2-7	CASSIGGTGGEEQYF	TGTGCCAGTAGTATAGGCGGGACAGGGGGCGAGGAGCAGTACTTC
-	-	TRBV7-9	TRBJ2-7	CSSTDRAYEQYF	TGTTCCAGCACGGACAGAGCCTACGAGCAGTACTTC